What follows are 21 T cell receptor beta chains derived from one specimen sequenced in a study of blood T cells in healthy people across ages. Sample-barcoded 5' priming and a J-beta primer mix drove a second PCR of roughly 7 to 11 cycles. TCRdb used MiXCR to reprocess the 5' RACE reads, holding one entry per CDR3 protein. The sample lists approximately 360,000 distinct CDR3 sequences, about half occurring once. Sequencing was done on a sample of blood. These receptors came from a man aged 55 to 70 in good health.

This chain joins TRBV9 and TRBJ2-7; 8 bases map to TRBD2. V shed 4 bases and J 2 bases; nucleotides not matched to a gene: 5. The CDR3 contains 14 residues. Germline values: CDR1 SGDLS, CDR2 YYNGEE. The CDR3 loop is CASSPPGGAYEQYF. The CDR3 DNA is TGTGCCAGCAGCCCCCCGGGGGGGGCCTACGAGCAGTACTTC.

This clonotype was recorded many times. The chain is built from TRBV4-3 and TRBJ2-7; 7 nucleotides agree with TRBD2. Per germline, CDR1 LGHNA and CDR2 YSLEER. The V and J ends lost 0 bases and 9 bases, in that order; junction bases with no gene match: 11. CDR3 length equals 15 residues. The CDR3: CASSQDHSAGVRQYF. The CDR3 nucleotides read TGCGCCAGCAGCCAAGATCATTCGGCGGGAGTCCGGCAGTACTTC.

V and J are TRBV9 and TRBJ2-3, with 9 bases fitting TRBD1. The CDR3 spans 16 residues. V trimming: 0 bases; J trimming: 9 bases; junction bases outside the gene matches: 11. CDR1 SGDLS and CDR2 YYNGEE come from the germline V gene. The CDR3 spells CASSVGQGGEVGTQYF. In DNA, the CDR3 is TGTGCCAGCAGCGTAGGACAGGGGGGGGAAGTAGGGACGCAGTATTTT.

This clonotype has at least ten counts. This chain uses TRBV28 with TRBJ2-5; tentative D call: TRBD2 (6 bases). V was shortened by 6 bases and J by 11 bases, with 16 bases between the two germline ends. CDR1 and CDR2 from the germline V gene are MDHEN and SYDVKM. The CDR3 is 12 amino acids. The DNA of the CDR3 is TGTGCCAGCAGCCGGCGGGGCCTTGGGCAGTACTTC. It translates to CASSRRGLGQYF.

This clonotype was detected only a few times. V usage is TRBV6-2 or TRBV6-3 and J usage is TRBJ2-5; a weak D match, TRBD2 (5 bases). From germline, CDR1 is MNHEY and CDR2 SVGEGT. V lost 4 bases and J lost 4, with 13 bases in between. The CDR3 consists of 14 residues. CDR3 DNA sequence: TGTGCCAGCAGTTCCCTGAGAGGGCGAGAGACCCAGTACTTC. Translating it yields CASSSLRGRETQYF.

The genes are TRBV3-1 and TRBJ2-5; D unclear. The CDR3 is 11 residues long. Per the germline V gene, CDR1 is LGHDT and CDR2 is YNNKEL (reference sequence). V gave up 8 bases and J gave up 5 bases, with 9 bases separating them. The DNA for the CDR3 is TGTGCCAGCGGGATGAGGGAGACCCAGTACTTC. Protein product: CASGMRETQYF.

This clonotype has a handful of counts. The CDR3 protein is CASSLWRGEQFF. Written as DNA, the CDR3 is TGTGCCAGCAGTTTATGGCGGGGTGAGCAGTTCTTC. The V gene is TRBV28, the J gene TRBJ2-1, with TRBD2 as a possible D gene (6 bases). CDR3 size: 12 residues. Germline CDR1 and CDR2: MDHEN and SYDVKM. V shed 0 bases and J shed 9 bases, with 6 bases lying between them.

J is TRBJ1-6 and V is TRBV10-3; weak D call: TRBD1 (6 bases). This CDR3 contains 15 residues. Germline V gene sequence: CDR1 ENHRY, CDR2 SYGVKD. V lost 3 bases, J lost 8 bases, and 14 bases lay in between. In nucleotides, the CDR3 is TGTGCCATCAGTGACTCCAACAGGGCGGATTCACCCCTCCACTTT. It specifies CAISDSNRADSPLHF.

CDR3 loop: CASSATGANQPQHF. CDR3 in DNA: TGTGCCAGTAGTGCCACAGGCGCCAATCAGCCCCAGCATTTT. The rearrangement links TRBV19 to TRBJ1-5, with D perhaps TRBD1 (5 bases). V lost 5 bases and J 3 bases, leaving 11 bases between the germline ends. This CDR3 comprises 14 residues. Per the germline V gene, CDR1 is LNHDA and CDR2 is SQIVND (reference sequence).

The chain employs TRBV19 and TRBJ2-7, with 7 bases aligning to TRBD2. This CDR3 has 14 residues. Germline V gene data show CDR1 as LNHDA and CDR2 as SQIVND (reference sequence). V was pared by 5 bases and J by 7 bases, with 11 bases of the junction left unmatched. CDR3 residues: CASSSKGGYNEQYF. DNA for the CDR3: TGTGCCAGTAGTTCAAAGGGAGGGTACAATGAGCAGTACTTC.

This clonotype was found once. The chain has TRBV11-2 and TRBJ2-1; 9 bases align to TRBD2. With the DNA end fitting TRBJ2-7 better, the J assignment may be wrong. This CDR3 spans 15 amino acids. Germline values: CDR1 SGHAT, CDR2 FQNNGV. The CDR3 loop is CASSSIAGAHNEQYF. In DNA form, the CDR3 reads TGTGCCAGCAGCTCCATAGCGGGGGCCCACAATGAGCAGTACTTC.

CDR3 coding DNA: TGTGCCAGCAATACACGCTCCTACGAGCAGTACTTC. Amino acids: CASNTRSYEQYF. The chain couples TRBV28 to TRBJ2-7; D is uncertain. Between the trimmed V and J ends, which lost 7 bases and 0 bases, there was a span of 7 bases. Germline CDR1 reads MDHEN; CDR2 reads SYDVKM. This CDR3 contains 12 residues.

This clonotype was detected only once. One base away lies a much larger clone, so this may be a sequencing read error. The rearrangement links TRBV7-2 to TRBJ1-6; no definite D call. The CDR3 spans 13 residues. Germline V gene lookup returns CDR1 SGHTA and CDR2 FQGNSA. The CDR3 sequence is CASSSAIGSPLRF. The DNA of the CDR3 is TGTGCCAGCAGCTCAGCTATAGGCTCACCCCTCCGCTTT.

The chain carries TRBV14 and TRBJ1-2; D remains ambiguous. The germline V gene encodes CDR1 SGHDN and CDR2 FVKESK. Trimming stripped 5 bases from V and 3 bases from J, with 13 bases between. The CDR3 sequence is 14 residues long. The chain's CDR3 is CASSSDGIDYGYTF. The CDR3 bases are TGTGCCAGCAGCTCGGACGGAATTGACTATGGCTACACCTTC.

The chain couples TRBV9 to TRBJ1-2, with a tentative D call TRBD1 (5 bases). The CDR3 is 14 amino acids. Trimming removed 0 bases from V and 5 bases from J, with 11 bases in between. Germline CDR1 reads SGDLS; CDR2 reads YYNGEE. CDR3 DNA: TGTGCCAGCAGCGTAGGGGAGTCAGGGTATGGCTACACCTTC. Residues: CASSVGESGYGYTF.

The chain combines TRBV4-1 with TRBJ2-7, with 7 bases lining up with TRBD1. Germline V CDR1 and CDR2: MGHRA, YSYEKL. The CDR3 extends over 15 amino acids. V was clipped by 1 base and J by 4 bases; unmatched bases: 7. In DNA form, the CDR3 reads TGCGCCAGCAGCCAAGTAGCGACAGGGATGTACGAGCAGTACTTC. This sequence encodes CASSQVATGMYEQYF.

This clonotype was recorded a few times. The chain is built from TRBV6-1 and TRBJ2-1; the match to TRBD2 covers 11 bases. V gave up 4 bases and J gave up 10 bases; unmatched junction bases: 9. Germline V CDR1 and CDR2: MNHNS, SASEGT. The CDR3 runs to 15 residues. CDR3 DNA: TGTGCCAGCAGTGGTACTAGCGGGAGCCTGGGGGAGCAGTTCTTC. Its protein is CASSGTSGSLGEQFF.

The chain couples TRBV20-1 to TRBJ2-7; TRBD1 agrees at 9 bases. This CDR3 is built from 15 residues. From germline, CDR1 is DFQATT and CDR2 SNEGSKA (reference sequence). Trimming cost V 4 bases and J 5 bases; bases outside gene matches: 12. In DNA, the CDR3 is TGCAGTGCTAATGGACAGGGGAAGCTCTATAACGAGCAGTACTTC. Its protein is CSANGQGKLYNEQYF.

CDR3 sequence (DNA): TGCAGTGCTAGAGATCGAATAGCGTCACCCTACGAGCAGTACTTC. Encoded protein: CSARDRIASPYEQYF. V is TRBV20-1 and J is TRBJ2-7; tentative D call: TRBD2 (5 bases). The V end lost 0 bases, the J end lost 2 bases, and 14 bases lay between the germline ends. Germline V gene sequence: CDR1 DFQATT, CDR2 SNEGSKA (reference sequence). This CDR3 comprises 15 residues.

This clonotype has just a few counts. The chain is built from TRBV15 and TRBJ1-1; no clear D gene. V lost 3 bases to trimming and J lost 1 base, with 9 bases between them. The germline V gene has CDR1 LNHNV and CDR2 YYDKDF (reference sequence). The CDR3 is 14 residues long. DNA for the CDR3: TGTGCCACCAGCAGCCATCGGACGAACACTGAAGCTTTCTTT. This encodes CATSSHRTNTEAFF.

This clonotype has a handful of counts. V usage is TRBV12-3 or TRBV12-4 and J usage is TRBJ2-1; no firm D call. Trimming removed 3 bases from V and 6 bases from J, with 3 bases in between. The CDR3 contains 11 residues. The CDR3 DNA reads as TGTGCCAGCAGTTTCGGCAATGAGCAGTTCTTC. Its protein product is CASSFGNEQFF.